This T cell receptor (beta chain) came from a study of T cell responses to AZD1222 COVID-19 vaccine. Study results and limitations: Per reports, nearly half of all spike-specific TCRs target regions that are unmutated in variants.

Deletions cut 0 bases from V and 0 bases from J, with 8 bases between. Germline V gene data show CDR1 as LNHDA and CDR2 as SQIVND (reference sequence). This CDR3 is built from 16 residues. Libraries were prepared by immunoSEQ multiplex PCR; TCRdb keeps only in-frame clonotypes and omits some of them. The sample includes 100,000 to 120,000 clones, more than 90% of them seen just once. A note on this clone: Antigen unknown.

Combined were second doses at about 4 or about 12 weeks. The sample here was peripheral blood, taken 28 days after the second AZD1222 dose. The chain is built from TRBV19 and TRBJ1-4, with a weak D call TRBD1 (5 bases). This clonotype originated in an adult who received the AZD1222 COVID-19 vaccine. CDR3: CASSIDGAATNEKLFF. Written as DNA, the CDR3 is TGTGCCAGTAGTATAGACGGGGCGGCAACTAATGAAAAACTGTTTTTT.